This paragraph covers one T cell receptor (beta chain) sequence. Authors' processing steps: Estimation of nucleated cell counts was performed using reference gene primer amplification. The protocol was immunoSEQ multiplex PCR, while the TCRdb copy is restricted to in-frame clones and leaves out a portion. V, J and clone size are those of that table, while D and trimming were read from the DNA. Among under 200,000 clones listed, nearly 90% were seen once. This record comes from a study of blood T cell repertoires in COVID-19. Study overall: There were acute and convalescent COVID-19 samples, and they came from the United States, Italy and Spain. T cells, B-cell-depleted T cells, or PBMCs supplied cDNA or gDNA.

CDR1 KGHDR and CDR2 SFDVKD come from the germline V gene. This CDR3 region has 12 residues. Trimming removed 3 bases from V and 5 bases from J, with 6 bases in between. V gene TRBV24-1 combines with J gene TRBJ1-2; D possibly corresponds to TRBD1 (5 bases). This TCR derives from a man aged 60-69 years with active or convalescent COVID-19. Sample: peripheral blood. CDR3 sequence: CATSDRGYGYTF. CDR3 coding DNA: TGTGCCACCAGTGATAGGGGTTATGGCTACACCTTC.